These 7 T cell receptor beta chains originate from one sample sequenced in a study of tumor and adjacent non-tumor tissue in lung cancer (dated by TCRdb to 2017 to 2018). Bulk unsorted tissue served as the source for RNA extraction, and RNA quality was assessed using a NanoDrop ND-1000 and an Agilent 2100. The receptor library was made with multiplex PCR. Sequencer: Illumina HiSeq 2500. TCRbeta libraries were constructed through three rounds of nested PCR with primers (Table S4) according to protocols modified from ARM-PCR. Using fastp at Q25 and MiXCR, TCRdb reprocessed the public reads and kept productive beta chains. Identical CDR3 proteins give one entry, which carries the most common genes and DNA. The sample table contains approximately 76,000 distinct CDR3 sequences; only one count was recorded for approximately 71% of them. 10% to 15% of the sample comes from the top ten. The sequencing input was lung tumor tissue. The receptor source for this set is a woman in her seventies with non-small cell lung cancer.

The table lists this clonotype with a count of one. The J gene is TRBJ1-4, the V gene TRBV12-3 or TRBV12-4; D gene ambiguous. CDR3 length: 13 amino acids. V gave up 9 bases and J gave up 8 bases, with 16 bases separating them. The DNA for the CDR3 is TGTGCCAGTATCTTTCTAGTGGACGAAAAACTGTTTTTT. Amino acids: CASIFLVDEKLFF.

As to this clonotype: One end of the junction varies from germline; a read error may be responsible. V and J are TRBV4-1 and TRBJ2-7; D tentatively fits TRBD1 or TRBD2 (5 bases each). The CDR3 spans 15 residues. CDR1 and CDR2 from the germline V gene are MGHRA and YSYEKL. The CDR3 bases are TGCGCCAGCAGCCAAAACCGGGACGGATCCTACAAGCAATATTTC. Translating gives CASSQNRDGSYKQYF.

This clonotype came up many times. This rearrangement joins TRBV6-5 to TRBJ2-3; D may be TRBD2 (5 bases). V lost 6 bases, J lost 5 bases, and 18 bases lay in between. The CDR3 length is 15 residues. Looked up from germline, CDR1 is MNHEY and CDR2 is SVGAGI. The DNA for the CDR3 is TGTGCCAGCAGCTCCGGGATCCACCGGCAAGATACGCAGTATTTT. This translates into CASSSGIHRQDTQYF.

Concerning this clonotype: Relative to the germline gene, one junction end is altered; a read error may explain this. V and J are TRBV6-2 or TRBV6-3 and TRBJ2-3; the D gene is possibly TRBD2 (5 bases). Germline V gene sequence: CDR1 MNHEY, CDR2 SVGEGT. CDR3 length: 17 amino acids. The CDR3 sequence is CACSYRFRVGGTDTQYF. In DNA, the CDR3 is TGTGCCTGCAGTTACAGATTTCGAGTGGGAGGCACAGATACGCAGTATTTT.

Notes on this clonotype: A read error may produce the germline difference seen at one junction end. The chain carries TRBV5-4 and TRBJ2-1; 7 positions match TRBD2. CDR3 length: 15 residues. Germline assignment: CDR1 SGHNT and CDR2 YYREEE (reference sequence). Here the CDR3 reads CASSFSSGMGNEQSF. The DNA of the CDR3 is TGTGCCAGCAGCTTTTCGAGCGGGATGGGCAATGAGCAGTCCTTC.

The V and J genes are TRBV28 and TRBJ2-7, with TRBD1 as a possible D gene (5 bases). CDR3 size: 12 residues. The V gene lost 5 bases and the J gene lost 5 bases, with 10 bases spanning the gap. CDR1 is MDHEN, CDR2 SYDVKM, per germline. In nucleotides, the CDR3 is TGTGCCAGCAGTCGCCAGGGCCACGAGCAGTACTTC. Encoded protein: CASSRQGHEQYF. The complete variable domain, with remaining parts taken from reference TRBV28 and TRBJ2-7, reads DVKVTQSSRYLVKRTGEKVFLECVQDMDHENMFWYRQDPGLGLRLIYFSYDVKMKEKGDIPEGYSVSREKKERFSLILESASTNQTSMYLCASSRQGHEQYFGPGTRLTVT.

Judged by abundance, this clonotype is medium-sized (0.01 to 0.1%). The chain combines TRBV29-1 with TRBJ1-1; tentatively, D is TRBD1 (5 bases). The ends were cut back, 6 bases at V and 7 bases at J, with 9 bases in the middle. This CDR3 contains 10 residues. The V gene's germline CDR1 is SQVTM and CDR2 ANQGSEA. The CDR3 region is CSVLQDEAFF. CDR3 sequence (DNA): TGCAGCGTCCTACAGGATGAAGCTTTCTTT.